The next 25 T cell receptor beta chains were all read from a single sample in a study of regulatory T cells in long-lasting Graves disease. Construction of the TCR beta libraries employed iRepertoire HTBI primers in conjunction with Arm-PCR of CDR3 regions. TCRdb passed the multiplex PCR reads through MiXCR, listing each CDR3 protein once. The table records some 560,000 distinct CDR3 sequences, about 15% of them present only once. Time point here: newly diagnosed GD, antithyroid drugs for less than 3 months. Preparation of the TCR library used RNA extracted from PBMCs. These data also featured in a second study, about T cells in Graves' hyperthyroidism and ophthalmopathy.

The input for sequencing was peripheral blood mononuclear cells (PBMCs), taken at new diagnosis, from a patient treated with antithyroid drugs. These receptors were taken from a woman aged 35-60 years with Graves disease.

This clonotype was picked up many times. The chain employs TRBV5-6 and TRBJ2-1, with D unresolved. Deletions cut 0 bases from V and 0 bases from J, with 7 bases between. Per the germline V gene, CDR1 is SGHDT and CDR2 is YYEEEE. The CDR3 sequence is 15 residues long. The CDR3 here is CASSLGLSSYNEQFF. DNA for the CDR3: TGTGCCAGCAGCTTGGGGTTAAGCTCCTACAATGAGCAGTTCTTC.

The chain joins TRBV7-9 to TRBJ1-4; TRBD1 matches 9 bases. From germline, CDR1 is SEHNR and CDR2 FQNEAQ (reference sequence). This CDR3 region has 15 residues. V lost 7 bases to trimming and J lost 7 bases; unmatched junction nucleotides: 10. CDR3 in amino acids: CASTLLQGAGEKLFF. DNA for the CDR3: TGTGCCAGCACCCTACTACAGGGGGCTGGTGAAAAACTGTTTTTT.

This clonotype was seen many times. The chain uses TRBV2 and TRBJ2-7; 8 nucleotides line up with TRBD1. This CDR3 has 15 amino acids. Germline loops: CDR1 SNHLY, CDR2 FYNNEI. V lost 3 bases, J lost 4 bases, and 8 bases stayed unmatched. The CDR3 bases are TGTGCCAGCAGTGACAGCGGACAGGGACTTTACGAGCAGTACTTC. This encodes CASSDSGQGLYEQYF.

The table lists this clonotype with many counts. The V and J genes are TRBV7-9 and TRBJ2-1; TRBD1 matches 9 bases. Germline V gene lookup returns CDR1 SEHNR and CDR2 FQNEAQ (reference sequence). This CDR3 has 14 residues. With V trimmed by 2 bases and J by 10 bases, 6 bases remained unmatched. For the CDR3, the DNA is TGTGCCAGCAGCTTATGGACAGGGGCAGGCGAGCAGTTCTTC. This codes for CASSLWTGAGEQFF.

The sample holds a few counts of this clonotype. CDR3 residues: CASSDWRGVQETQYF. The CDR3 bases are TGTGCCAGCAGTGATTGGCGGGGGGTCCAAGAGACCCAGTACTTC. The chain combines TRBV25-1 with TRBJ2-5; TRBD2 matches at 8 bases. Trimming cost V 3 bases and J 1 base; bases outside gene matches: 4. The CDR3 sequence is 15 residues long. Germline V gives CDR1 MGHDK, CDR2 SYGVNS. The entire variable domain, with the rest obtained from reference TRBV25-1 and TRBJ2-5, is as follows: EADIYQTPRYLVIGTGKKITLECSQTMGHDKMYWYQQDPGMELHLIHYSYGVNSTEKGDLSSESTVSRIRTEHFPLTLESARPSHTSQYLCASSDWRGVQETQYFGPGTRLLVL.

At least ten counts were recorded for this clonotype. In DNA form, the CDR3 reads TGTGCCAGCAGCTGGGGTGATTGGTACAATGAGCAGTTCTTC. This encodes CASSWGDWYNEQFF. The chain combines TRBV6-1 with TRBJ2-1; no clear D gene. V was trimmed by 6 bases and J by 4 bases, leaving 13 bases between them. The CDR3 covers 14 residues. In germline, CDR1 is MNHNS, CDR2 SASEGT.

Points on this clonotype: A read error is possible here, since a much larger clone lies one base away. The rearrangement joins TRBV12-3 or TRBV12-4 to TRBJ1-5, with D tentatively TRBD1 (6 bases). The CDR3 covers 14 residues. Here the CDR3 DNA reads TGTGCCAGCAGAGGGGGGGTCGGCAATCAGCCCCGGCATTTT. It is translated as CASRGGVGNQPRHF.

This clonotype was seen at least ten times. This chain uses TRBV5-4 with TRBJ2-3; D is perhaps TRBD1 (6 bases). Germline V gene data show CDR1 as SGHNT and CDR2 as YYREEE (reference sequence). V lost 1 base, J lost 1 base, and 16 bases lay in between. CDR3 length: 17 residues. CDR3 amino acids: CASSLTKQGSGTDTQYF. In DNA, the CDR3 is TGTGCCAGCAGCTTGACAAAACAGGGTAGTGGCACAGATACGCAGTATTTT.

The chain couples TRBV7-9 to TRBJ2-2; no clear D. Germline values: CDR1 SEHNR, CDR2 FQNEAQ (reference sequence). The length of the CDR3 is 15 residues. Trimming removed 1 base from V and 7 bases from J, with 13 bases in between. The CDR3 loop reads CASSLDTLTVGELFF. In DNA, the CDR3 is TGTGCCAGCAGCTTAGACACTCTCACGGTCGGGGAGCTGTTTTTT.

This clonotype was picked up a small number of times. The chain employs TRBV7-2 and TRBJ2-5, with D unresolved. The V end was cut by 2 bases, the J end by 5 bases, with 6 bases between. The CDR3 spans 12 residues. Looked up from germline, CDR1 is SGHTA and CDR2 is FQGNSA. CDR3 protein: CASSLSFETQYF. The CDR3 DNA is TGTGCCAGCAGCTTATCCTTCGAGACCCAGTACTTC.

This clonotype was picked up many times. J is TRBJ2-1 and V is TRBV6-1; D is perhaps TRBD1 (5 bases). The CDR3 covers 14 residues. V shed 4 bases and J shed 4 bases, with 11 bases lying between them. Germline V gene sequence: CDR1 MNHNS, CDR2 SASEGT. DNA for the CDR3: TGTGCCAGCAGTGCCACGACAGCTTACAATGAGCAGTTCTTC. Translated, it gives CASSATTAYNEQFF.

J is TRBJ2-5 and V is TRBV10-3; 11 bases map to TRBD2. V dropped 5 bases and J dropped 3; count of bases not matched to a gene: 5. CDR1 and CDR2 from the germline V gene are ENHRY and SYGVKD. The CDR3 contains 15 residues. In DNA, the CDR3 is TGTGCCATCAGTCGACTAGCGGGGCAGAAAGAGACCCAGTACTTC. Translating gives CAISRLAGQKETQYF.

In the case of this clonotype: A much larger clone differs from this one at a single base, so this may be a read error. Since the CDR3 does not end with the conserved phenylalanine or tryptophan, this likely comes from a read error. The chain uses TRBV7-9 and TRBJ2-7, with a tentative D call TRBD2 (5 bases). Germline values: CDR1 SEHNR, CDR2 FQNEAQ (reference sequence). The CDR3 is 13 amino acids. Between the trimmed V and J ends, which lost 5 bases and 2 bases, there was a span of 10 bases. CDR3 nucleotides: TGTGCCAGCAGCCCGGGGTCCACCTACGAGCAGTACCTC. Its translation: CASSPGSTYEQYL.

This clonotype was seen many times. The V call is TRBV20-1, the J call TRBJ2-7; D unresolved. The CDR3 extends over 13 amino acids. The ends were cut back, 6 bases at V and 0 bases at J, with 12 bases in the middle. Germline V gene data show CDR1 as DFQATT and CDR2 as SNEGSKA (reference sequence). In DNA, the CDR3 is TGCAGTGCACCATTGACCAGCTCCTACGAGCAGTACTTC. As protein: CSAPLTSSYEQYF.

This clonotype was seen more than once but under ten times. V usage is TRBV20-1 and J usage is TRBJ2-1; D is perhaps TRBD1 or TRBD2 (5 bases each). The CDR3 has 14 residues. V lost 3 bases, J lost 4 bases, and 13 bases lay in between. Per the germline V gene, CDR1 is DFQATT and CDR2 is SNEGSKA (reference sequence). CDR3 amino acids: CSASGGPIYNEQFF. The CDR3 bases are TGCAGTGCTAGTGGGGGACCGATTTACAATGAGCAGTTCTTC.

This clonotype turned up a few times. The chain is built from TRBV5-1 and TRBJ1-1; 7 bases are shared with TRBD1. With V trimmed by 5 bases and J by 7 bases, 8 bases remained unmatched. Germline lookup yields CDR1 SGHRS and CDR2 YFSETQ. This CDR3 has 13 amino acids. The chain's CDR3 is CASRKNRGDEAFF. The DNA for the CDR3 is TGCGCCAGCAGAAAAAACAGGGGCGATGAAGCTTTCTTT.

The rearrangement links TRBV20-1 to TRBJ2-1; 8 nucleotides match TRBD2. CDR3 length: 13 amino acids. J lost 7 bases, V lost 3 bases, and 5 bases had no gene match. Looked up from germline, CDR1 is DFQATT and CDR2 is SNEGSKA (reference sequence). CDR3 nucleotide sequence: TGCAGTGCTAGCGGGGGGGCAATGAATGAGCAGTTCTTC. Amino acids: CSASGGAMNEQFF.

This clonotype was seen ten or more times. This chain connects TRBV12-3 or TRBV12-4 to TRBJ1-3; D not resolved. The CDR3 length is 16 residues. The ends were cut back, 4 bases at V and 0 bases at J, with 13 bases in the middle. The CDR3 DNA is TGTGCCAGCAGTTCTCAACTACTACTCTCTGGAAACACCATATATTTT. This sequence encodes CASSSQLLLSGNTIYF.

The CDR3 is CASSPNAQGGGTEAFF. The CDR3 nucleotides are TGTGCCAGCAGCCCTAATGCTCAGGGCGGGGGCACTGAAGCTTTCTTT. The genes are TRBV7-3 and TRBJ1-1; possible D gene TRBD1, 5 bases. CDR1 and CDR2 from the germline V gene are SGHTA and FQGTGA. V shed 5 bases and J shed 4 bases, with 20 bases lying between them. The CDR3 runs to 16 residues.

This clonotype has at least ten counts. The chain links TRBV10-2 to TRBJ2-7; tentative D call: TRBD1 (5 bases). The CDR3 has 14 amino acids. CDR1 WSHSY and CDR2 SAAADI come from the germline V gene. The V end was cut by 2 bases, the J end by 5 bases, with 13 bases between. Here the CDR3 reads CASSEAGWGDEQYF. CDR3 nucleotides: TGCGCCAGCAGTGAGGCAGGGTGGGGCGACGAGCAGTACTTC.

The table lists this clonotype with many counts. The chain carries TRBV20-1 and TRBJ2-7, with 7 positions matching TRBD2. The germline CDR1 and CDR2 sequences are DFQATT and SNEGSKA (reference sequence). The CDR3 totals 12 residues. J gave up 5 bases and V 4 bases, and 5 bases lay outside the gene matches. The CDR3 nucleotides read TGCAGTGCTAACCCGGGAGGCCACGAGCAGTACTTC. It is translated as CSANPGGHEQYF.

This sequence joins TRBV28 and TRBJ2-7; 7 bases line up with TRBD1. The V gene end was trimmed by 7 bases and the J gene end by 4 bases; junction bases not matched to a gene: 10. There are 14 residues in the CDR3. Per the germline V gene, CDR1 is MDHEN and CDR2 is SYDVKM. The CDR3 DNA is TGTGCCAGCAATTCCCCAGGGGGAACTTACGAGCAGTACTTC. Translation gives CASNSPGGTYEQYF.

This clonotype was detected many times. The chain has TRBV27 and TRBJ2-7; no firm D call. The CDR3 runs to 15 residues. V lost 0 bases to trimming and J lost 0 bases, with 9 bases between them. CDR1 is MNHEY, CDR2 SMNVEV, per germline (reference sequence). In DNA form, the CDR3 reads TGTGCCAGCAGTTTATCGGACGGCACCTCCTACGAGCAGTACTTC. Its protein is CASSLSDGTSYEQYF.

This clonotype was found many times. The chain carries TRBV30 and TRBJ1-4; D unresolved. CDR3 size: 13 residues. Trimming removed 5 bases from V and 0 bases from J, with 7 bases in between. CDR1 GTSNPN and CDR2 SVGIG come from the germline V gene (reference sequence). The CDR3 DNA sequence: TGTGCCTGGCGAAGGTCAACTAATGAAAAACTGTTTTTT. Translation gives CAWRRSTNEKLFF. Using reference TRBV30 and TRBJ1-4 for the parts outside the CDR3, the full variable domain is SQTIHQWPATLVQPVGSPLSLECTVEGTSNPNLYWYRQAAGRGLQLLFYSVGIGQISSEVPQNLSASRPQDRQFILSSKKLLLSDSGFYLCAWRRSTNEKLFFGSGTQLSVL.

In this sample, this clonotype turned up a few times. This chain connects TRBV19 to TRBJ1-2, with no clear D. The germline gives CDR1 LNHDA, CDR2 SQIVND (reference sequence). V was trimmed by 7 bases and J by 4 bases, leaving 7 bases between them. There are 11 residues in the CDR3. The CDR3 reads CASTPSYGYTF. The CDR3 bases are TGTGCCAGTACCCCGAGCTATGGCTACACCTTC.